This T cell receptor beta chain was profiled in a study of control samples from healthy donors and cancer patients. V gave up 4 bases and J gave up 5 bases; unmatched junction bases: 9. The CDR3 totals 17 residues. CDR1 and CDR2 from the germline V gene are MNHNS and SASEGT. Clones were sequenced by immunoSEQ multiplex PCR, and TCRdb holds only the in-frame ones, with some missing. The repertoire includes tens of thousands of clones, roughly 89% of them detected once, and around a tenth sits in the top ten. The TCR was taken from a woman aged 50 to 60 with colorectal cancer. The rearrangement uses TRBV6-1 and TRBJ2-3; TRBD2 matches at 13 bases. The sample taken for sequencing was PBMCs. CDR3 coding DNA: TGTGCCAGCAGTGCGACTAGCGGGGGGTATTTGGGAGATACGCAGTATTTT. Amino acid sequence: CASSATSGGYLGDTQYF.